Each of the 22 T cell receptor beta chains below was sequenced from the same sample in a study of radiation and T cells in renal cell carcinoma. The assay was immunoSEQ multiplex PCR, and TCRdb's table has in-frame clones only and misses some. Of 70,000 to 100,000 clones listed, just over 85% are singletons. Time point given: blood 2 weeks post-SBRT. As for treatment: 15 Gy SBRT to primary tumor, nephrectomy 4 weeks later. The sample consisted of blood, taken from a patient whose treatment included radiotherapy and nephrectomy. These receptors all stem from a woman in her forties or fifties with renal cell carcinoma.

This rearrangement joins TRBV11-2 to TRBJ1-2; TRBD1 might be the D (6 bases). The CDR3 covers 13 residues. The germline V gene encodes CDR1 SGHAT and CDR2 FQNNGV. V shed 5 bases and J shed 8 bases, with 15 bases lying between them. The CDR3 DNA reads as TGTGCCAGCAGCCCGTGGGGGGGCGGCGGCTACACCTTC. The encoded protein is CASSPWGGGGYTF.

The J gene is TRBJ2-7, the V gene TRBV28; unclear D gene. Trimming took 5 bases from V and 7 from J, leaving 12 bases between them. This CDR3 region has 12 residues. Germline CDR1 is MDHEN and CDR2 is SYDVKM. CDR3 nucleotide sequence: TGTGCCAGCAGTCCCCGGATGGAAGAGCAGTACTTC. It codes for CASSPRMEEQYF.

There are a few counts of this clone. J is TRBJ1-5 and V is TRBV19; no clear D. Trimming stripped 7 bases from V and 7 bases from J, with 17 bases between. Germline V gene data show CDR1 as LNHDA and CDR2 as SQIVND (reference sequence). The CDR3 has 14 amino acids. CDR3 residues: CASNFHGENQPQHF. The CDR3 nucleotides read TGTGCCAGTAACTTCCACGGAGAAAACCAGCCCCAGCATTTT.

The genes are TRBV5-4 and TRBJ1-1, with D perhaps matching TRBD1 (5 bases). CDR3 length: 15 amino acids. CDR1 and CDR2 (germline): SGHNT, YYREEE (reference sequence). The V end was cut by 4 bases, the J end by 0 bases, with 13 bases between. The CDR3 DNA reads TGTGCCAGCAGCGGAGACAGATCTCTGAACACTGAAGCTTTCTTT. The encoded protein is CASSGDRSLNTEAFF.

This clone was counted a single time. The chain is built from TRBV27 and TRBJ2-7, with 9 bases matching TRBD1. Germline V CDR1 and CDR2: MNHEY, SMNVEV (reference sequence). V was clipped by 0 bases and J by 3 bases; unmatched bases: 9. The CDR3 contains 17 residues. The DNA for the CDR3 is TGTGCCAGCAGTTTATCGAGGTCCGGGACAGGGCACTACGAGCAGTACTTC. Translated, it gives CASSLSRSGTGHYEQYF.

The rearrangement uses TRBV19 and TRBJ1-6, with a weak D call TRBD1 (5 bases). V dropped 5 bases and J dropped 9 bases, with 20 bases sitting between them. The CDR3 extends over 16 amino acids. Germline-derived CDR1 and CDR2 are LNHDA and SQIVND (reference sequence). The CDR3 sequence is CASSPQGAAWRSPLHF. The CDR3 DNA sequence: TGTGCCAGTAGTCCCCAGGGAGCAGCTTGGCGTTCACCCCTCCACTTT.

The genes are TRBV19 and TRBJ1-3; D is unresolved. V shed 6 bases and J shed 0 bases, with 9 bases lying between them. This CDR3 has 14 amino acids. Germline V gene data show CDR1 as LNHDA and CDR2 as SQIVND (reference sequence). The CDR3 DNA sequence: TGTGCCAGTAGCCTCCGGGACTCTGGAAACACCATATATTTT. Translating gives CASSLRDSGNTIYF.

The chain couples TRBV4-3 to TRBJ1-2; tentatively, D is TRBD1 (6 bases). This CDR3 contains 14 residues. Per the germline V gene, CDR1 is LGHNA and CDR2 is YSLEER. The V end lost 0 bases, the J end lost 8 bases, and 13 bases lay between the germline ends. This CDR3 is CASSQDVGGAGYTF. CDR3 DNA: TGCGCCAGCAGCCAAGATGTCGGGGGCGCGGGCTACACCTTC.

This chain uses TRBV6-5 with TRBJ1-3, with D perhaps matching TRBD1 (5 bases). The CDR3 loop spans 15 amino acids. The germline V gene has CDR1 MNHEY and CDR2 SVGAGI. Deletions cut 5 bases from V and 0 bases from J, with 11 bases between. The DNA of the CDR3 is TGTGCCAGCAGTCCAACAGGAAGCTCTGGAAACACCATATATTTT. Its translation: CASSPTGSSGNTIYF.

The chain links TRBV7-9 to TRBJ1-2; a weak D match, TRBD1 (5 bases). CDR1 SEHNR and CDR2 FQNEAQ come from the germline V gene (reference sequence). The CDR3 consists of 15 residues. V lost 1 base and J 5 bases, leaving 14 bases between the germline ends. Here the CDR3 reads CASSLGTQGAYGYTF. As DNA, the CDR3 is TGTGCCAGCAGCTTAGGGACCCAAGGGGCTTATGGCTACACCTTC.

The DNA of the CDR3 is TGTGCCAGCAGCCAAGGGACAGGGGGCCTCGAGCAGTACTTC. Translating gives CASSQGTGGLEQYF. The chain is built from TRBV14 and TRBJ2-7; 11 nucleotides match TRBD1. The CDR3 runs 14 residues. Germline assignment: CDR1 SGHDN and CDR2 FVKESK. The V segment lost 1 base and the J segment 6 bases; nucleotides outside the gene matches: 2.

Written as DNA, the CDR3 is TGTGCCAGCTCACCTCTCGTCAACCTGGGACAGCAAGCTTTCTTT. Encoded protein: CASSPLVNLGQQAFF. This rearrangement joins TRBV18 to TRBJ1-1, with 7 bases fitting TRBD1. CDR3 length: 15 amino acids. Looked up from germline, CDR1 is KGHSH and CDR2 is LQKENI. V lost 3 bases and J lost 9; bases outside the gene matches: 13.

This clone appeared a single time. Different DNA sequences within this sample yield the same CDR3. The CDR3 spells CASRRTVNTEAFF. DNA for the CDR3: TGTGCCAGCAGGCGGACGGTGAACACTGAAGCTTTCTTT. V gene TRBV6-6 combines with J gene TRBJ1-1; D uncertain. The germline gives CDR1 MNHNY, CDR2 SVGAGI (reference sequence). The CDR3 is 13 amino acids. V gave up 6 bases and J gave up 0 bases, with 8 bases separating them.

V gene TRBV28 combines with J gene TRBJ2-7; no firm D call. Trimming left V 2 bases short and J 1 base short, with 9 bases between. CDR3 length: 14 residues. Germline lookup yields CDR1 MDHEN and CDR2 SYDVKM. The CDR3 bases are TGTGCCAGCAGTTTAGTCCATAGGTCCTACGAGCAGTACTTC. Translation gives CASSLVHRSYEQYF.

The chain combines TRBV19 with TRBJ1-5; maybe TRBD1 (6 bases). Looked up from germline, CDR1 is LNHDA and CDR2 is SQIVND (reference sequence). V was trimmed by 2 bases and J by 3 bases, leaving 11 bases between them. The CDR3 consists of 15 residues. DNA of the CDR3: TGTGCCAGTAGTATAAGCAGGGGTCCCAATCAGCCCCAGCATTTT. Amino acid sequence: CASSISRGPNQPQHF.

The chain employs TRBV28 and TRBJ2-3; 14 bases align to TRBD2. Germline lookup yields CDR1 MDHEN and CDR2 SYDVKM. This CDR3 has 18 amino acids. J was trimmed by 3 bases and V by 5 bases; bases with no gene match: 10. CDR3 sequence: CASSTSLGLAGETDTQYF. CDR3 DNA: TGTGCCAGCAGTACCTCCCTGGGACTAGCGGGAGAAACAGATACGCAGTATTTT. Supplemented by reference TRBV28 and TRBJ2-3, the full variable domain reads DVKVTQSSRYLVKRTGEKVFLECVQDMDHENMFWYRQDPGLGLRLIYFSYDVKMKEKGDIPEGYSVSREKKERFSLILESASTNQTSMYLCASSTSLGLAGETDTQYFGPGTRLTVL.

This chain uses TRBV28 with TRBJ2-7; D perhaps matches TRBD2 (7 bases). There are 14 residues in the CDR3. The V end lost 2 bases, the J end lost 7 bases, and 15 bases lay between the germline ends. Germline V gene lookup returns CDR1 MDHEN and CDR2 SYDVKM. The CDR3 DNA sequence: TGTGCCAGCAGTTTAAGTGGGGGGGCGAGAGAGCAGTACTTC. Its translation: CASSLSGGAREQYF. Using reference TRBV28 and TRBJ2-7 for the parts outside the CDR3, the full variable domain is DVKVTQSSRYLVKRTGEKVFLECVQDMDHENMFWYRQDPGLGLRLIYFSYDVKMKEKGDIPEGYSVSREKKERFSLILESASTNQTSMYLCASSLSGGAREQYFGPGTRLTVT.

This clone has just a few counts. The J gene is TRBJ2-7, the V gene TRBV4-2; no clear D. Trimming removed 1 base from V and 7 bases from J, with 8 bases in between. This CDR3 has 12 residues. Germline V gives CDR1 LGHNA, CDR2 YNFKEQ. As DNA, the CDR3 is TGTGCCAGCAGCCAAGGCACCACAGAGCAGTACTTC. Amino acids: CASSQGTTEQYF.

The V call is TRBV2, the J call TRBJ2-6, with 7 bases fitting TRBD2. J lost 0 bases, V lost 7 bases, and 6 bases had no gene match. CDR3 length equals 16 residues. Germline V lookup: CDR1 SNHLY, CDR2 FYNNEI. In nucleotides, the CDR3 is TGTGCCAGCATGGGAGGGGCGTTCTCTGGGGCCAACGTCCTGACTTTC. As protein: CASMGGAFSGANVLTF.

This clone was seen a single time. The rearrangement uses TRBV7-2 and TRBJ2-1; the D call may be TRBD1 or TRBD2 (5 bases each). Germline CDR1 reads SGHTA; CDR2 reads FQGNSA. The CDR3 spans 12 residues. V lost 2 bases and J lost 14, with 13 bases in between. The CDR3 reads CASSLRDLGKFF. The CDR3 DNA sequence: TGTGCCAGCAGCTTAAGGGACCTCGGCAAGTTCTTC.

The gene calls are TRBV25-1 and TRBJ1-5, with unresolved D. Germline CDR1 is MGHDK and CDR2 is SYGVNS. This CDR3 is 13 amino acids long. Trimming removed 5 bases from V and 0 bases from J, with 5 bases in between. This chain's CDR3 is CASSLNSNQPQHF. The DNA for the CDR3 is TGTGCCAGCAGTCTTAATAGCAATCAGCCCCAGCATTTT.

The V call is TRBV7-2, the J call TRBJ2-3; 7 bases are a match to TRBD2. J lost 0 bases, V lost 1 base, and 7 bases had no gene match. CDR1 is SGHTA and CDR2 is FQGNSA in the germline V gene. CDR3 size: 17 residues. The CDR3 protein is CASSLERLAESTDTQYF. Written as DNA, the CDR3 is TGTGCCAGCAGCTTAGAACGGCTAGCGGAGAGCACAGATACGCAGTATTTT.